The 25 T cell receptor beta chains in this list originate from one sample, sequenced in a study of T cell repertoires in cytomegalovirus infection. Their antigens remain unidentified. TCRdb redid the calling of the reads with MiXCR, one entry per CDR3 protein. The repertoire has 200,000 to 250,000 distinct CDR3 sequences, 38% of them found once; the top ten carry about 60%. Sequenced material: CD8+ T cells from cultured PBMCs, taken from culture after CMV antigen stimulation. These receptors all come from a human donor in good health (CMV status not recorded). Some clones in this sample may be carry-over from other donors' samples.

In the case of this clonotype: The junction and the germline gene differ at one end; a read error may be behind it. This sequence joins TRBV28 and TRBJ2-3; D not certain. The germline V gene has CDR1 MDHEN and CDR2 SYDVKM. The CDR3 sequence is 16 residues long. DNA of the CDR3: TGTGCCAGCAGTTTATGGGGCCCCGCGGAAGGGTATACGAAGTATTTT. Translated: CASSLWGPAEGYTKYF.

This rearrangement joins TRBV13 to TRBJ1-1; 8 bases align to TRBD1. The V gene end was trimmed by 4 bases and the J gene end by 3 bases; junction bases not matched to a gene: 10. This CDR3 is built from 16 residues. Germline V gene sequence: CDR1 PRHDT, CDR2 FYEKMQ (reference sequence). CDR3 DNA: TGTGCCAGCAGCTCCCGGGACAGGTCATCGGACACTGAAGCTTTCTTT. Translation: CASSSRDRSSDTEAFF.

This clonotype was detected a few times. The rearrangement links TRBV27 to TRBJ2-2, with a weak D call TRBD1 (6 bases). The CDR3 is 16 amino acids. With 2 bases removed from V and 5 bases from J, the gap between germline ends came to 15 bases. Germline V gene lookup returns CDR1 MNHEY and CDR2 SMNVEV (reference sequence). DNA for the CDR3: TGTGCCAGCAGTTTAGCGTCAGGGGAAGGGACCGGGGAGCTGTTTTTT. Its protein is CASSLASGEGTGELFF.

This chain links TRBV6-1 with TRBJ2-6; D is unclear. CDR3 length: 15 residues. V was trimmed by 7 bases and J by 1 base, leaving 11 bases between them. Per germline, CDR1 MNHNS and CDR2 SASEGT. CDR3 sequence: CASIEAASGANVLTF. The CDR3, as DNA: TGTGCCAGCATTGAGGCAGCTTCTGGGGCCAACGTCCTGACTTTC.

The chain combines TRBV12-3 or TRBV12-4 with TRBJ2-7; D possibly corresponds to TRBD2 (5 bases). Trimming took off 5 bases at V and 0 bases at J, with 20 bases between the two ends. CDR3 length: 17 residues. CDR3 sequence reads: CASSPPGRRGPSYEQYF. CDR3 bases: TGTGCCAGCAGTCCCCCGGGGAGACGAGGGCCCTCCTACGAGCAGTACTTC.

The J gene is TRBJ2-1, the V gene TRBV27, with TRBD1 matching 9 bases. The CDR3 has 13 amino acids. Germline CDR1 reads MNHEY; CDR2 reads SMNVEV (reference sequence). V lost 6 bases to trimming and J lost 4 bases; unmatched junction nucleotides: 1. The CDR3 DNA sequence: TGTGCCAGCAGGACAGGGGGTTACAATGAGCAGTTCTTC. Its translation is CASRTGGYNEQFF.

This clonotype was observed a few times. The rearrangement uses TRBV11-2 and TRBJ2-4; tentatively, D is TRBD1 (6 bases). V was pared by 5 bases and J by 0 bases, with 11 bases between. CDR3 length: 15 residues. The germline V gene has CDR1 SGHAT and CDR2 FQNNGV. The CDR3 bases are TGTGCCAGCAGCCCCCAGGGGTCAGCCAAAAACATTCAGTACTTC. Protein sequence: CASSPQGSAKNIQYF. Looking up the rest from reference TRBV11-2 and TRBJ2-4 gives the full variable domain: EAGVAQSPRYKIIEKRQSVAFWCNPISGHATLYWYQQILGQGPKLLIQFQNNGVVDDSQLPKDRFSAERLKGVDSTLKIQPAKLEDSAVYLCASSPQGSAKNIQYFGAGTRLSVL.

Only a few counts were recorded for this clonotype. The V and J genes are TRBV6-8 and TRBJ2-7, with D perhaps assigned TRBD1 or TRBD2 (5 bases each). Between the trimmed V and J ends, which lost 4 bases and 5 bases, there was a span of 18 bases. Germline V gives CDR1 MNHGY, CDR2 SAAAGT. This CDR3 comprises 15 residues. The CDR3 region is CASSSEGFMSHEQYF. CDR3 coding DNA: TGTGCCAGCAGTTCTGAGGGGTTTATGAGCCACGAGCAGTACTTC.

This rearrangement joins TRBV4-2 to TRBJ2-7, with a tentative D call TRBD2 (5 bases). Germline V CDR1 and CDR2: LGHNA, YNFKEQ. V lost 4 bases and J lost 7, with 14 bases in between. The CDR3 consists of 13 residues. CDR3 protein: CASSPGPWREQYF. The CDR3 nucleotides are TGTGCCAGCAGCCCCGGGCCTTGGAGGGAGCAGTACTTC.

The genes are TRBV27 and TRBJ2-1; 8 bases map to TRBD2. The CDR3 spans 14 residues. CDR1 and CDR2 from the germline V gene are MNHEY and SMNVEV (reference sequence). Germline trimming cut 6 bases from V and 6 bases from J; bases unmatched to any gene: 7. The CDR3: CASSKAGAFNEQFF. Written as DNA, the CDR3 is TGTGCCAGCAGCAAAGCGGGAGCCTTCAATGAGCAGTTCTTC.

The CDR3 sequence is CSARDFMRDTQYF. DNA of the CDR3: TGCAGTGCTAGAGATTTTATGCGAGATACGCAGTATTTT. This chain joins TRBV20-1 and TRBJ2-3; D is unclear. The CDR3 totals 13 residues. Germline CDR1 and CDR2: DFQATT and SNEGSKA (reference sequence). Trimming shortened V by 0 bases and J by 5 bases, and 9 bases separated the two germline ends.

This sequence joins TRBV12-5 and TRBJ1-5; tentative D call: TRBD1 (5 bases). The ends were cut back, 1 base at V and 1 base at J, with 5 bases in the middle. CDR3 length: 14 residues. Per germline, CDR1 LGHNT and CDR2 FRNRAP. The CDR3 DNA sequence: TGTGCTAGTGGTTTGGGACAGAGCAATCAGCCCCAGCATTTT. It encodes CASGLGQSNQPQHF.

In this sample, this clonotype turned up a few times. This sequence joins TRBV10-3 and TRBJ1-6, with D maybe TRBD1 (5 bases). The length of the CDR3 is 15 residues. Trimming removed 6 bases from V and 10 bases from J, with 19 bases in between. The germline CDR1 and CDR2 sequences are ENHRY and SYGVKD. Written as DNA, the CDR3 is TGTGCCATCAGGAGGGCCCCGGGGGTAGAATCACCCCTCCACTTT. Translating it yields CAIRRAPGVESPLHF.

This clonotype was picked up many times. The V gene is TRBV7-6, the J gene TRBJ2-7, with 9 bases identical to TRBD2. Germline trimming cut 1 base from V and 7 bases from J; bases unmatched to any gene: 8. Germline assignment: CDR1 SGHVS and CDR2 FNYEAQ. The CDR3 loop spans 15 amino acids. The CDR3 spells CASSLVAGVEGEQYF. CDR3 bases: TGTGCCAGCAGCTTAGTAGCGGGAGTGGAGGGGGAGCAGTACTTC.

About this clonotype: An end of the junction does not agree with germline; a read error may underlie this. The chain couples TRBV3-1 to TRBJ2-1; D may be TRBD1 (5 bases). The CDR3 has 15 residues. Germline V gives CDR1 LGHDT, CDR2 YNNKEL (reference sequence). Written as DNA, the CDR3 is TGTGCCAGAAGCCAAGGTAGCAGGGTTGGCAAGGAGCGGTTCTTC. Amino acid sequence: CARSQGSRVGKERFF.

The rearrangement joins TRBV10-3 to TRBJ1-2, with 9 bases identical to TRBD1. The CDR3 runs to 16 residues. Trimming at V came to 3 bases and at J to 6 bases, leaving 11 bases not matched to a gene. CDR1 and CDR2 from the germline V gene are ENHRY and SYGVKD. CDR3 residues: CAISDLGQGTDDGYTF. The CDR3 DNA sequence: TGTGCCATCAGTGACCTCGGACAGGGGACGGACGATGGCTACACCTTC.

The genes are TRBV20-1 and TRBJ1-2; TRBD1 might be the D (6 bases). CDR1 DFQATT and CDR2 SNEGSKA come from the germline V gene (reference sequence). The CDR3 runs to 13 residues. Trimming cost V 5 bases and J 7 bases, with 17 bases left between them. CDR3 coding DNA: TGCAGTGCTTCTCAGGGGCGAGGCCCTGGCTACACCTTC. Translating gives CSASQGRGPGYTF.

This clonotype came up a few times. The rearrangement joins TRBV11-2 to TRBJ2-1, with 8 positions matching TRBD1. This CDR3 has 15 amino acids. After removal of 1 base from V and 5 bases from J, the junction contained 4 bases not matched to a gene. Germline V CDR1 and CDR2: SGHAT, FQNNGV. The CDR3 DNA follows: TGTGCCAGCAGCTTAGGGACAGGGTACCACAATGAGCAGTTCTTC. This sequence encodes CASSLGTGYHNEQFF.

The genes are TRBV4-1 and TRBJ2-1, with a weak D call TRBD1 (6 bases). In germline, CDR1 is MGHRA, CDR2 YSYEKL. V was shortened by 1 base and J by 8 bases, with 15 bases between the two germline ends. This CDR3 region has 15 residues. CDR3 loop: CASSQARGRWDEQFF. The CDR3 DNA reads TGCGCCAGCAGCCAAGCCAGGGGTCGGTGGGATGAGCAGTTCTTC.

For the CDR3, the DNA is TGTGCCAGCAGCGGTACCGGGACTAGCGGCGAGCAGTACTTC. Translation: CASSGTGTSGEQYF. The V and J genes are TRBV7-9 and TRBJ2-7; 11 positions match TRBD2. The V gene end was trimmed by 5 bases and the J gene end by 6 bases; junction bases not matched to a gene: 6. The CDR3 contains 14 residues. Germline V gene sequence: CDR1 SEHNR, CDR2 FQNEAQ (reference sequence).

The table lists this clonotype with a count of one. The chain employs TRBV28 and TRBJ1-4, with D perhaps TRBD1 (6 bases). V was shortened by 3 bases and J by 8 bases, with 22 bases between the two germline ends. The germline CDR1 and CDR2 sequences are MDHEN and SYDVKM. CDR3 length: 17 amino acids. The CDR3 sequence: CASSLRSDSLKWEKLFF. The CDR3 DNA reads as TGTGCCAGCAGTTTGAGGTCGGACAGCCTTAAATGGGAAAAACTGTTTTTT.

This clonotype was seen repeatedly, ten times or more. The chain couples TRBV4-1 to TRBJ2-1; D gene uncertain. CDR3 length equals 11 residues. Germline CDR1 is MGHRA and CDR2 is YSYEKL. Trimming pared 4 bases from V and 10 bases from J, leaving 8 bases between. The CDR3 DNA follows: TGCGCCAGCAGCCTACTGAGCGAGCAGTTCTTC. Its translation: CASSLLSEQFF.

This clonotype was recorded at least ten times. Compared with germline, one end of the junction differs, possibly owing to a read error. The rearrangement joins TRBV7-9 to TRBJ2-1, with D unclear. Germline assignment: CDR1 SEHNR and CDR2 FQNEAQ (reference sequence). The CDR3 is 16 amino acids. The CDR3 DNA sequence: TGTGCAAGCAGCTTGTTGGGAATATCCAACTACAATGATCAGTTCTTC. Amino acids: CASSLLGISNYNDQFF.

This sequence joins TRBV6-6 and TRBJ2-1; TRBD1 matches 9 bases. Germline CDR1 MNHNY, CDR2 SVGAGI (reference sequence). The CDR3 runs 16 residues. V trimming: 2 bases; J trimming: 5 bases; junction bases outside the gene matches: 7. The CDR3 is CASSYPQGAADNEQFF. The CDR3 DNA reads TGTGCCAGCAGTTACCCACAGGGGGCGGCGGACAATGAGCAGTTCTTC.

The rearrangement joins TRBV11-2 to TRBJ2-1, with D perhaps matching TRBD2 (6 bases). The germline V gene has CDR1 SGHAT and CDR2 FQNNGV. V was clipped by 8 bases and J by 4 bases, with 12 bases between them. The CDR3 loop spans 13 amino acids. The CDR3, as DNA: TGTGCCAGCGGAAATAGCGGATACAATGAGCAGTTCTTC. Translated, it gives CASGNSGYNEQFF.